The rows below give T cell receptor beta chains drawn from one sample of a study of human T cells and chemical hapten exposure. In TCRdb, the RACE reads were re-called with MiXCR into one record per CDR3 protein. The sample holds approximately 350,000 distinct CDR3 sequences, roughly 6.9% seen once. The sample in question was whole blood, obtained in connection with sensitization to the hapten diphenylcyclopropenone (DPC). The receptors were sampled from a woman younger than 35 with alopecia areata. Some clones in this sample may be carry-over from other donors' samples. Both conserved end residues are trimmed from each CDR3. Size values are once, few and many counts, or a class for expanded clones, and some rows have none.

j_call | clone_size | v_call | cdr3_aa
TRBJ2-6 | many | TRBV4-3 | ASSQDMGSGANVLT
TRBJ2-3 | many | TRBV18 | ASQSTDTQY
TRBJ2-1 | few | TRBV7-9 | ASSSPRGAYNEQF
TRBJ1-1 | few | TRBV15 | ATSTAAVGAGTEAF
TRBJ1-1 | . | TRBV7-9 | ASSLEKAF
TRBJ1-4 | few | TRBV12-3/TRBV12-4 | ASSFSRVEKLF
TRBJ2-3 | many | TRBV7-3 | ASSPKGASGGDDTQY
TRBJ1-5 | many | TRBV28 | ASSTGNQPQH
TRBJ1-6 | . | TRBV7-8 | ASSSRQGQSPLH
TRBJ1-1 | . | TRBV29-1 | SVGYQGGNTEAF